This is a list of T cell receptor beta chains from one sample in a study of sequential checkpoint blockade in melanoma. The method was immunoSEQ multiplex PCR; TCRdb's version includes in-frame clones alone and lacks a portion of them. The sample has approximately 21,000 clones, roughly four fifths seen once; the top ten hold around a tenth. This specimen consisted of CD8+ T cells sorted from blood (inferred from file names), obtained from a patient given nivolumab and ipilimumab in sequence. These receptors all stem from a human donor with melanoma. Each CDR3 is given with its conserved first and last residue. A D gene is named only where the DNA matches it firmly.

D gene	V gene	J gene	CDR3 protein
TRBD1	TRBV15	TRBJ2-6	CATSRGSGTGRSGANVLTF
-	TRBV28	TRBJ1-2	CASVQNYGYTF
-	TRBV28	TRBJ1-2	CASSLEDSPLYGYTF
TRBD1	TRBV6-5	TRBJ1-5	CASSSDRDQPQHF
-	TRBV15	TRBJ1-1	CATSRGRGNTEAFF
-	TRBV7-9	TRBJ1-1	CASSLDRKNTEAFF
TRBD2	TRBV29-1	TRBJ2-1	CSVGQMGLAGGEQFF
-	TRBV2	TRBJ2-5	CASTTMVETQYF
TRBD1	TRBV29-1	TRBJ1-3	CSGKGQGTGNTIYF
-	TRBV28	TRBJ2-2	CASSSIATLLTGELFF
-	TRBV11-1	TRBJ2-5	CASSLNRGGQETQYF
TRBD1	TRBV10-1	TRBJ1-5	CAIARGQVNSNQPQHF
-	TRBV29-1	TRBJ1-2	CSVEHPDYGYTF
TRBD1	TRBV15	TRBJ2-5	CATSRDPRRTGVGETQYF
TRBD1	TRBV27	TRBJ2-1	CASSLGGTGWAGQFF
TRBD1	TRBV9	TRBJ2-1	CASSVDDRVRYNEQFF
-	TRBV6-9	TRBJ1-4	CASSSNEKLFF
-	TRBV5-8	TRBJ2-2	CASSLFGGGELFF
TRBD1	TRBV5-1	TRBJ1-5	CASSFTGGDNQPQHF
-	TRBV29-1	TRBJ2-2	CSVERGTRTGELFF
-	TRBV6-6	TRBJ1-1	CASLGNTEAFF
TRBD1	TRBV5-1	TRBJ2-6	CASTLQGFSSGANVLTF
TRBD1	TRBV19	TRBJ2-1	CASSRATGTGSNNEQFF
-	TRBV7-8	TRBJ1-3	CASSFVGNTIYF
TRBD2	TRBV19	TRBJ2-5	CASSKGLADQETQYF
TRBD2	TRBV5-4	TRBJ2-2	CASSSGTSGSRGANTGELFF
TRBD2	TRBV9	TRBJ2-1	CASSFHRDKGTSGRNEQFF
TRBD2	TRBV7-8	TRBJ2-2	CASSKIAGVTTGELFF
TRBD2	TRBV7-3	TRBJ2-1	CASSRTRAGGVNEQFF
-	TRBV15	TRBJ1-2	CATSYGGAILRGYTF
-	TRBV19	TRBJ2-7	CASSIVSTYTYEQYF
-	TRBV5-1	TRBJ2-7	CASSSGSYYEQYF
-	TRBV18	TRBJ1-1	CASSPGGMNTEAFF
-	TRBV7-6	TRBJ2-1	CASSPGGRFVNEQFF
-	TRBV18	TRBJ1-5	CASSQERYSNQPQHF
-	TRBV27	TRBJ2-1	CASSLSWSSYNEQFF
TRBD1	TRBV18	TRBJ1-2	CASSPKQGTYGYTF
TRBD1	TRBV19	TRBJ1-4	CASSTQGAREKLFF
TRBD2	TRBV7-9	TRBJ2-7	CASSLRLALISGEQYF
TRBD1	TRBV7-6	TRBJ1-1	CASRPQGWTEAFF
-	TRBV7-2	TRBJ1-2	CASSLAIQNYGYTF
TRBD2	TRBV5-1	TRBJ2-7	CASSLAGGTAEQYF
-	TRBV30	TRBJ2-1	CALEGGSYNEQFF
TRBD2	TRBV11-2	TRBJ2-3	CASSFPGGGTDTQYF
TRBD2	TRBV6-6	TRBJ2-7	CASTKGREMYEQYF
TRBD2	TRBV7-9	TRBJ2-1	CASSPGSSGRGEQFF
-	TRBV28	TRBJ2-4	CAVRGGPKNIQYF
-	TRBV5-6	TRBJ1-1	CASSLQSEAFF
TRBD1	TRBV28	TRBJ1-3	CASSSTGGSGNTIYF
TRBD1	TRBV28	TRBJ1-5	CASRTGYSNQPQHF
-	TRBV5-4	TRBJ1-4	CASSPGQKGDEKLFF
TRBD1	TRBV11-2	TRBJ1-2	CASSLAGTGGAVGYTF
TRBD2	TRBV9	TRBJ2-2	CASSAATSGRAAGELFF
TRBD1	TRBV4-2	TRBJ2-3	CASSQGFQGDDTQYF
TRBD1	TRBV7-2	TRBJ1-5	CASSLSHTGGEGNQPQHF
-	TRBV21-1	TRBJ2-2	CASSSPSGGAGELFF
-	TRBV6-5	TRBJ1-3	CASTHRATSGNTIYF
-	TRBV6-5	TRBJ2-6	CASSYSRGAGANVLTF
TRBD2	TRBV5-4	TRBJ2-5	CASSSGTSGRTPGTQYF